This TCR beta chain is from a study of cytomegalovirus exposure and HLA in healthy donors. Study-level results: The investigators catalogued 164 TCR beta chains as cytomegalovirus-associated.

About this clone itself: Its target is unknown.

Trimming took 2 bases from V and 4 from J; bases not matched to a gene: 9. This CDR3 spans 17 amino acids. CDR1 MRHNA and CDR2 SNTAGT come from the germline V gene. PCR employed 60 Vbeta and 13 Jbeta primers. Assay: immunoSEQ multiplex PCR; the TCRdb copy retains only in-frame clones and omits some. In the table there are more than 150,000 clones, around three quarters of which are singletons. The chain uses TRBV6-4 and TRBJ2-2, with 8 bases aligning to TRBD2. The sample was PBMCs. The clonotype comes from a woman younger than 45 in good health and CMV-seronegative. The CDR3 DNA reads as TGTGCCAGCAGTGACGCACTAGGACTAGCCGGCACCGGGGAGCTGTTTTTT. It yields the protein CASSDALGLAGTGELFF.